The 10 T cell receptor beta chains below were found in one sample sequenced in a study of blood T cell repertoires in COVID-19. TCRdb keeps only in-frame clones here, not all; method: immunoSEQ multiplex PCR. Altogether 200,000 to 250,000 clones are present, approximately 91% being singletons, with the ten largest covering 15% to 20%. Sample: peripheral blood. The source of these receptors is a man aged 50-59 years with COVID-19, enrolled during active disease.

The chain links TRBV19 to TRBJ2-1; 13 bases line up with TRBD2. The germline CDR1 and CDR2 sequences are LNHDA and SQIVND (reference sequence). V was clipped by 5 bases and J by 7 bases; unmatched bases: 8. This CDR3 has 16 amino acids. CDR3 nucleotides: TGTGCCAGTAGTCTTTCGACTAGCGGGAGGAGGAATGAGCAGTTCTTC. It translates to CASSLSTSGRRNEQFF. Filled out from reference TRBV19 and TRBJ2-1, the complete variable domain reads DGGITQSPKYLFRKEGQNVTLSCEQNLNHDAMYWYRQDPGQGLRLIYYSQIVNDFQKGDIAEGYSVSREKKESFPLTVTSAQKNPTAFYLCASSLSTSGRRNEQFFGPGTRLTVL.

V is TRBV3-1 (or the pseudogene TRBV3-2) and J is TRBJ1-5; 9 positions agree with TRBD1. Germline V gene data show CDR1 as LGHDT and CDR2 as YNNKEL (reference sequence). The V gene end was trimmed by 0 bases and the J gene end by 1 base; junction bases not matched to a gene: 10. The CDR3 extends over 19 amino acids. CDR3 loop: CASSQEVSTGGRSNQPQHF. The CDR3 nucleotides are TGTGCCAGCAGCCAAGAAGTTTCGACAGGGGGAAGAAGCAATCAGCCCCAGCATTTT.

The gene calls are TRBV4-2 and TRBJ2-1; D not certain. The CDR3 contains 14 residues. Germline CDR1 reads LGHNA; CDR2 reads YNFKEQ. The V end was cut by 4 bases, the J end by 9 bases, with 16 bases between. CDR3 in amino acids: CASSLPSSIGEQFF. The CDR3 DNA reads TGTGCCAGCAGCCTCCCAAGCTCTATTGGTGAGCAGTTCTTC.

The chain is built from TRBV14 and TRBJ1-5, with a possible D match to TRBD1 (6 bases). Trimming cost V 4 bases and J 3 bases, with 10 bases left between them. The CDR3 loop spans 14 amino acids. The germline V gene has CDR1 SGHDN and CDR2 FVKESK. The CDR3 DNA reads TGTGCCAGCAGCCGGGGGCACAACAATCAGCCCCAGCATTTT. Translating it yields CASSRGHNNQPQHF. The whole variable domain, filled in from reference TRBV14 and TRBJ1-5, reads EAGVTQFPSHSVIEKGQTVTLRCDPISGHDNLYWYRRVMGKEIKFLLHFVKESKQDESGMPNNRFLAERTGGTYSTLKVQPAELEDSGVYFCASSRGHNNQPQHFGDGTRLSIL.

The V gene is TRBV5-1, the J gene TRBJ2-3; no firm D call. CDR3 length: 15 residues. V lost 1 base, J lost 3 bases, and 12 bases lay in between. Germline-derived CDR1 and CDR2 are SGHRS and YFSETQ. This CDR3 is CASSLSPGVTDTQYF. The DNA for the CDR3 is TGCGCCAGCAGCTTGTCGCCGGGTGTAACAGATACGCAGTATTTT.

The V gene is TRBV27, the J gene TRBJ2-7, with 12 bases matching TRBD1. The CDR3 length is 17 residues. Germline V CDR1 and CDR2: MNHEY, SMNVEV (reference sequence). The trim removed 0 bases at V and 3 bases at J, leaving 6 bases unmatched. The chain's CDR3 is CASSLSTGTGGFYEQYF. CDR3 sequence (DNA): TGTGCCAGCAGTTTATCTACCGGGACAGGGGGCTTCTACGAGCAGTACTTC.

V gene TRBV7-3 combines with J gene TRBJ2-3; the match to TRBD2 covers 12 bases. Per the germline V gene, CDR1 is SGHTA and CDR2 is FQGTGA. The CDR3 runs 16 residues. Unmatched junction bases numbered 5, after V lost 5 bases and J lost 2 bases. This CDR3 reads CASSPGLAGITDTQYF. CDR3 bases: TGTGCCAGCAGCCCCGGACTAGCGGGGATCACAGATACGCAGTATTTT.

The J gene is TRBJ1-2, the V gene TRBV19; no firm D call. Trimming cost V 4 bases and J 5 bases, with 8 bases left between them. The CDR3 runs to 12 residues. Germline CDR1 reads LNHDA; CDR2 reads SQIVND (reference sequence). CDR3 protein: CASSTHSYGYTF. The CDR3 DNA is TGTGCCAGTAGTACCCATAGTTATGGCTACACCTTC.

This clone appeared a single time. Written as DNA, the CDR3 is TGTGCCATCAGTGAGTCGACAGGGCCCCTCTACGAGCAGTACTTC. It translates to CAISESTGPLYEQYF. J is TRBJ2-7 and V is TRBV10-3; 7 nucleotides agree with TRBD1. The CDR3 is made up of 15 amino acids. After removal of 0 bases from V and 3 bases from J, the junction contained 5 bases not matched to a gene. Looked up from germline, CDR1 is ENHRY and CDR2 is SYGVKD.

This sequence joins TRBV6-1 and TRBJ1-1; no clear D. There are 11 residues in the CDR3. Trimming removed 2 bases from V and 5 bases from J, with 3 bases in between. Germline V gene sequence: CDR1 MNHNS, CDR2 SASEGT. The CDR3 is CASSEITEAFF. Here the CDR3 DNA reads TGTGCCAGCAGTGAAATAACTGAAGCTTTCTTT.